The 31 T cell receptor beta chains below come from one sample, sequenced in a study of cytomegalovirus exposure and HLA in healthy donors listed by TCRdb under 2017. The library relied on the immunoSEQ multiplex PCR assay. For the multiplex PCR, a mixture combining 60 forward primers for TCR Vbeta segments and 13 reverse primers for TCR Jbeta segments was used. TCRdb obtained this table from immuneACCESS and retained in-frame rearrangements with V and J assigned. These tables miss some clones; where compared with another copy, unresolved V genes account for less than half of the shortfall, and the remainder is unexplained. The sample yields tens of thousands of clones; about 80% were counted once. The ten largest account for over 9% of the sample. The sequencing input was PBMCs. These receptors originate from a man aged 25-45 years in good health and CMV-seropositive.

This chain joins TRBV5-6 and TRBJ2-3; 8 bases align to TRBD2. This CDR3 has 15 amino acids. The trim removed 4 bases at V and 0 bases at J, leaving 4 bases unmatched. Germline values: CDR1 SGHDT, CDR2 YYEEEE. The CDR3 DNA reads as TGTGCCAGCAGCCCCAGCGGGGGTAGCACAGATACGCAGTATTTT. This sequence encodes CASSPSGGSTDTQYF.

J is TRBJ1-4 and V is TRBV6-1, with TRBD1 as a possible D gene (5 bases). The CDR3 has 12 amino acids. CDR1 is MNHNS and CDR2 is SASEGT in the germline V gene. V was cut by 4 bases and J by 11 bases, with 11 bases left in between. The CDR3 nucleotides read TGTGCCAGCAGTGTACAGGCGGTGAAACTGTTTTTT. The encoded protein is CASSVQAVKLFF.

This chain uses TRBV11-2 with TRBJ2-2; no firm D call. V lost 1 base, J lost 4 bases, and 10 bases lay in between. Germline values: CDR1 SGHAT, CDR2 FQNNGV. CDR3 length: 15 residues. The CDR3 sequence is CASSLAVFGTGELFF. CDR3 nucleotide sequence: TGTGCCAGCAGCTTAGCGGTCTTTGGCACCGGGGAGCTGTTTTTT.

The V and J genes are TRBV14 and TRBJ1-2; 10 bases match TRBD1. The trim removed 4 bases at V and 7 bases at J, leaving 12 bases unmatched. The germline V gene has CDR1 SGHDN and CDR2 FVKESK. This CDR3 is 16 amino acids long. The CDR3 sequence is CASSRPGQGKFGGYTF. The CDR3, as DNA: TGTGCCAGCAGCCGCCCGGGACAGGGGAAATTCGGTGGCTACACCTTC.

The CDR3 bases are TGTGCCAGCAGTGAAGTGGGACAGGCGGTCGGAATCGGTTTCTTT. Its translation: CASSEVGQAVGIGFF. This chain uses TRBV6-1 with TRBJ1-1; TRBD1 matches at 8 bases. The CDR3 spans 15 residues. V lost 1 base and J lost 13; bases outside the gene matches: 14. The germline V gene has CDR1 MNHNS and CDR2 SASEGT.

The J gene is TRBJ2-1, the V gene TRBV7-9, with 8 bases aligning to TRBD1. The length of the CDR3 is 14 residues. Germline values: CDR1 SEHNR, CDR2 FQNEAQ (reference sequence). Trimming cost V 7 bases and J 5 bases; bases outside gene matches: 7. CDR3: CASKLGQGNNEQFF. The CDR3 DNA is TGTGCCAGCAAACTCGGACAGGGCAACAATGAGCAGTTCTTC. Full variable domain (missing parts from reference TRBV7-9 and TRBJ2-1): DTGVSQNPRHKITKRGQNVTFRCDPISEHNRLYWYRQTLGQGPEFLTYFQNEAQLEKSRLLSDRFSAERPKGSFSTLEIQRTEQGDSAMYLCASKLGQGNNEQFFGPGTRLTVL.

The CDR3 spells CASSLAGNEKLFF. CDR3 coding DNA: TGTGCCAGCAGCCTAGCGGGTAATGAAAAACTGTTTTTT. This chain links TRBV4-2 with TRBJ1-4; no clear D gene. V lost 4 bases and J 4 bases, leaving 7 bases between the germline ends. Per the germline V gene, CDR1 is LGHNA and CDR2 is YNFKEQ. CDR3 length equals 13 residues.

This chain links TRBV28 with TRBJ2-1, with TRBD2 identical over 7 bases. The length of the CDR3 is 14 residues. J was trimmed by 6 bases and V by 6 bases; bases with no gene match: 8. Per germline, CDR1 MDHEN and CDR2 SYDVKM. CDR3 coding DNA: TGTGCCAGCAGGGACGGGGGGACTTCCAATGAGCAGTTCTTC. It specifies CASRDGGTSNEQFF.

This chain connects TRBV18 to TRBJ1-5; 7 nucleotides align to TRBD1. V was clipped by 5 bases and J by 3 bases; unmatched bases: 13. Germline assignment: CDR1 KGHSH and CDR2 LQKENI. This CDR3 comprises 17 residues. The CDR3 DNA sequence: TGTGCCAGCTCAGCGTCTCCGGGAGACAGGGACAATCAGCCCCAGCATTTT. This gives the protein CASSASPGDRDNQPQHF.

The chain links TRBV7-9 to TRBJ1-2, with TRBD1 matching 7 bases. The V and J ends lost 5 bases and 5 bases, in that order; junction bases with no gene match: 11. Germline CDR1 and CDR2: SEHNR and FQNEAQ (reference sequence). The CDR3 contains 15 residues. The CDR3 nucleotides are TGTGCCAGCAGCCCCCCTTCGACAGGGATGTATGGCTACACCTTC. Protein: CASSPPSTGMYGYTF.

The V and J genes are TRBV4-1 and TRBJ2-3, with TRBD1 matching over 12 bases. The germline V gene encodes CDR1 MGHRA and CDR2 YSYEKL. V lost 2 bases and J lost 2; bases outside the gene matches: 8. The CDR3 length is 18 residues. The CDR3 DNA reads TGCGCCAGCAGCCAAAAGATGGGACAGGGGGCTGTCACAGATACGCAGTATTTT. Protein sequence: CASSQKMGQGAVTDTQYF.

The DNA of the CDR3 is TGTGCCAGTAGTATAGCAGGGGGCGTCACCGGGGAGCTGTTTTTT. It specifies CASSIAGGVTGELFF. The genes are TRBV19 and TRBJ2-2; 8 positions agree with TRBD1. The CDR3 has 15 amino acids. Trimming at V came to 1 base and at J to 4 bases, leaving 2 bases not matched to a gene. Per the germline V gene, CDR1 is LNHDA and CDR2 is SQIVND (reference sequence).

This chain links TRBV7-3 with TRBJ2-2, with unresolved D. The V end lost 2 bases, the J end lost 6 bases, and 10 bases lay between the germline ends. CDR1 is SGHTA, CDR2 FQGTGA, per germline. This CDR3 is built from 14 residues. The CDR3 DNA reads as TGTGCCAGCAGCTTATCCCCCATCCCCGGGGAGCTGTTTTTT. Its protein is CASSLSPIPGELFF. Variable domain in full (rest from reference TRBV7-3 and TRBJ2-2): GAGVSQTPSNKVTEKGKYVELRCDPISGHTALYWYRQSLGQGPEFLIYFQGTGAADDSGLPNDRFFAVRPEGSVSTLKIQRTERGDSAVYLCASSLSPIPGELFFGEGSRLTVL.

V gene TRBV4-1 combines with J gene TRBJ2-7; D remains ambiguous. The CDR3 runs to 13 residues. Germline V gives CDR1 MGHRA, CDR2 YSYEKL. The V and J ends lost 2 bases and 1 base respectively, with 6 bases between them. The CDR3 reads CASSQTPSYEQYF. CDR3 in DNA: TGCGCCAGCAGCCAAACACCGTCCTACGAGCAGTACTTC.

The chain employs TRBV6-5 and TRBJ1-6; 7 bases map to TRBD1. Trimming cost V 6 bases and J 2 bases; bases outside gene matches: 4. Germline values: CDR1 MNHEY, CDR2 SVGAGI. CDR3 size: 15 residues. CDR3 region: CASSSDRTYNSPLHF. The CDR3, as DNA: TGTGCCAGCAGCTCGGACAGGACCTATAATTCACCCCTCCACTTT.

The rearrangement uses TRBV6-1 and TRBJ2-2; TRBD2 matches at 7 bases. Trimming removed 10 bases from V and 3 bases from J; junction bases left unmatched: 8. The V gene's germline CDR1 is MNHNS and CDR2 SASEGT. The CDR3 spans 14 residues. CDR3 nucleotides: TGTGCCACAAGGCGGGGAGGGGACACCGGGGAGCTGTTTTTT. Its translation is CATRRGGDTGELFF.

The chain employs TRBV9 and TRBJ1-2; D may be TRBD1 (6 bases). The V end lost 1 base, the J end lost 3 bases, and 19 bases lay between the germline ends. CDR1 and CDR2 from the germline V gene are SGDLS and YYNGEE. The CDR3 has 17 amino acids. The CDR3 region is CASSVKGGEAVDYGYTF. The CDR3 DNA reads as TGTGCCAGCAGCGTAAAGGGGGGGGAAGCGGTAGACTATGGCTACACCTTC. Supplemented by reference TRBV9 and TRBJ1-2, the full variable domain reads DSGVTQTPKHLITATGQRVTLRCSPRSGDLSVYWYQQSLDQGLQFLIQYYNGEERAKGNILERFSAQQFPDLHSELNLSSLELGDSALYFCASSVKGGEAVDYGYTFGSGTRLTVV.

The chain uses TRBV30 and TRBJ1-5; D uncertain. The CDR3 runs 15 residues. Looked up from germline, CDR1 is GTSNPN and CDR2 is SVGIG (reference sequence). V was cut by 2 bases and J by 0 bases, with 11 bases left in between. CDR3 in amino acids: CAWSMGDYSNQPQHF. The CDR3 nucleotides are TGTGCCTGGAGTATGGGAGACTATAGCAATCAGCCCCAGCATTTT.

This chain connects TRBV4-3 to TRBJ2-5; tentatively, D is TRBD2 (7 bases). The germline CDR1 and CDR2 sequences are LGHNA and YSLEER. The CDR3 length is 18 residues. V was cut by 0 bases and J by 2 bases, with 19 bases left in between. The CDR3 protein is CASSQDPAAGAAQETQYF. The CDR3 DNA follows: TGCGCCAGCAGCCAAGACCCAGCGGCGGGGGCGGCGCAAGAGACCCAGTACTTC.

The chain carries TRBV7-9 and TRBJ2-5; D perhaps matches TRBD2 (6 bases). This CDR3 is 16 amino acids long. Trimming removed 2 bases from V and 3 bases from J, with 16 bases in between. CDR1 is SEHNR and CDR2 is FQNEAQ in the germline V gene (reference sequence). The CDR3 loop reads CASSLKPLLAEETQYF. The CDR3 coding sequence is TGTGCCAGCAGCTTAAAGCCGCTACTAGCTGAAGAGACCCAGTACTTC.

The V call is TRBV15, the J call TRBJ2-7, with D possibly matching TRBD2 (7 bases). The length of the CDR3 is 14 residues. V was pared by 3 bases and J by 1 base, with 10 bases between. Looked up from germline, CDR1 is LNHNV and CDR2 is YYDKDF (reference sequence). CDR3 DNA sequence: TGTGCCACCAGCAGGGGGGGGCCATCCTACGAGCAGTACTTC. Its protein product is CATSRGGPSYEQYF.

The chain couples TRBV7-2 to TRBJ2-1; 10 bases match TRBD2. The CDR3 has 15 amino acids. The V gene end was trimmed by 5 bases and the J gene end by 6 bases; junction bases not matched to a gene: 7. CDR1 SGHTA and CDR2 FQGNSA come from the germline V gene. CDR3 sequence (DNA): TGTGCCAGCAGCCTTACTAGCGGGGCCCTCAATGAGCAGTTCTTC. This gives the protein CASSLTSGALNEQFF.

This clone has a handful of counts. The rearrangement uses TRBV14 and TRBJ2-7; 12 nucleotides match TRBD1. The ends lost 1 base at V and 8 bases at J; junction bases unmatched: 3. Germline assignment: CDR1 SGHDN and CDR2 FVKESK. The CDR3 has 14 residues. The CDR3 loop is CASSQAGTGGKQYF. DNA of the CDR3: TGTGCCAGCAGCCAAGCCGGGACAGGGGGCAAGCAGTACTTC. Full variable domain (rest looked up from reference TRBV14 and TRBJ2-7): EAGVTQFPSHSVIEKGQTVTLRCDPISGHDNLYWYRRVMGKEIKFLLHFVKESKQDESGMPNNRFLAERTGGTYSTLKVQPAELEDSGVYFCASSQAGTGGKQYFGPGTRLTVT.

The chain carries TRBV30 and TRBJ2-7; the match to TRBD1 covers 7 bases. CDR3 length equals 11 residues. From germline, CDR1 is GTSNPN and CDR2 SVGIG (reference sequence). V dropped 5 bases and J dropped 9; count of bases not matched to a gene: 7. The CDR3 coding sequence is TGTGCCTGGGCCAGACAGGGTGGGCAGTACTTC. Translated, it gives CAWARQGGQYF.

The CDR3 sequence: CASSFGQLNQPQHF. For the CDR3, the DNA is TGTGCCAGCAGCTTTGGACAGCTCAATCAGCCCCAGCATTTT. V is TRBV7-9 and J is TRBJ1-5; D perhaps matches TRBD1 (6 bases). Deletions cut 3 bases from V and 3 bases from J, with 9 bases between. Germline V CDR1 and CDR2: SEHNR, FQNEAQ (reference sequence). The CDR3 has 14 amino acids.

V usage is TRBV30 and J usage is TRBJ1-5; D is perhaps TRBD1 (5 bases). Germline lookup yields CDR1 GTSNPN and CDR2 SVGIG (reference sequence). V was cut by 5 bases and J by 7 bases, with 12 bases left in between. CDR3 length: 12 amino acids. The DNA for the CDR3 is TGTGCCTGGGCTATGGGGCAACAGCCCCAGCATTTT. It is translated as CAWAMGQQPQHF. Filled out from reference TRBV30 and TRBJ1-5, the complete variable domain reads SQTIHQWPATLVQPVGSPLSLECTVEGTSNPNLYWYRQAAGRGLQLLFYSVGIGQISSEVPQNLSASRPQDRQFILSSKKLLLSDSGFYLCAWAMGQQPQHFGDGTRLSIL.

This chain connects TRBV5-1 to TRBJ2-1; D is undetermined. V shed 8 bases and J shed 0 bases, with 15 bases lying between them. This CDR3 is built from 15 residues. Germline V lookup: CDR1 SGHRS, CDR2 YFSETQ. CDR3 in DNA: TGCGCCAGTAAAGACACCCCGAGCTCCTACAATGAGCAGTTCTTC. Protein sequence: CASKDTPSSYNEQFF.

V usage is TRBV6-7 and J usage is TRBJ1-1; D may be TRBD1 (6 bases). TRBV6-7 is an ORF for which the function is uncertain. Trimming cost V 7 bases and J 0 bases, with 27 bases left between them. There are 19 residues in the CDR3. The CDR3 DNA is TGTGCCAGCACCTCCTCGGGGGGGGCCCCGAGGGCCATGAACACTGAAGCTTTCTTT. Its translation: CASTSSGGAPRAMNTEAFF.

The CDR3 spells CASTDDRSYGTQYF. In DNA form, the CDR3 reads TGTGCCAGCACTGATGACAGGTCGTACGGGACCCAGTACTTC. The chain is built from TRBV6-1 and TRBJ2-5, with TRBD1 as a possible D gene (6 bases). The CDR3 consists of 14 residues. The V and J ends lost 7 bases and 7 bases respectively, with 19 bases between them. The germline V gene encodes CDR1 MNHNS and CDR2 SASEGT.

The chain carries TRBV30 and TRBJ1-1; possible D gene TRBD1, 6 bases. V lost 5 bases, J lost 0 bases, and 22 bases lay in between. CDR1 and CDR2 from the germline V gene are GTSNPN and SVGIG (reference sequence). The CDR3 contains 17 residues. As DNA, the CDR3 is TGTGCCTGGGGGAAGTTAACAGGGCTGGGCATGAACACTGAAGCTTTCTTT. Translating gives CAWGKLTGLGMNTEAFF.

The CDR3: CASQAGGLEDEQYF. The CDR3 region has the DNA TGTGCCAGCCAAGCAGGGGGCTTAGAGGACGAGCAGTACTTC. The chain links TRBV6-1 to TRBJ2-7, with 8 bases that match TRBD1. V gave up 8 bases and J gave up 5 bases; unmatched junction bases: 11. There are 14 residues in the CDR3. Germline V CDR1 and CDR2: MNHNS, SASEGT.